The 30 T cell receptor beta chains given below trace back to one sample, sequenced in a study of T cells in Graves' hyperthyroidism and ophthalmopathy. Researchers amplified the TCR beta CDR3 regions from RNA transcripts. During a first-round RT-PCR of the TCR CDR3, the HTBI primer set was used. TCRdb re-called the multiplex PCR reads with MiXCR, one entry per CDR3 protein. Altogether around 540,000 distinct CDR3 sequences are present, 15% to 20% being singletons, with the ten largest covering 29%. Sequenced: blood. The source is a woman aged 30 to 39 with Graves' ophthalmopathy.

The chain has TRBV27 and TRBJ1-1; D remains unclear. CDR3 length: 14 residues. Per germline, CDR1 MNHEY and CDR2 SMNVEV (reference sequence). V dropped 5 bases and J dropped 1 base, with 11 bases sitting between them. The CDR3 DNA follows: TGTGCCAGCAGTCCTATCGTCGAGAACACTGAAGCTTTCTTT. Its protein product is CASSPIVENTEAFF.

This clonotype has more than one count but fewer than ten. The CDR3, as DNA: TGTGCCAGCAGCTTAGTCGATGGGGGGGGTTCCCACGAGCAGTACTTC. Amino acid sequence: CASSLVDGGGSHEQYF. The genes are TRBV7-2 and TRBJ2-7; 7 bases match TRBD2. Trimming took 1 base from V and 5 from J; bases not matched to a gene: 11. CDR3 size: 16 residues. Germline CDR1 reads SGHTA; CDR2 reads FQGNSA.

This clonotype was picked up many times. The V gene is TRBV28, the J gene TRBJ1-6, with D unresolved. Trimming shortened V by 8 bases and J by 0 bases, and 14 bases separated the two germline ends. From germline, CDR1 is MDHEN and CDR2 SYDVKM. The CDR3 is 16 amino acids. The CDR3 sequence: CASGSLLSSYNSPLHF. The CDR3 DNA sequence: TGTGCCAGCGGGTCCCTACTGAGCTCCTATAATTCACCCCTCCACTTT.

As regards this clonotype: The junction and the germline gene differ at one end; a read error may be behind it. The rearrangement joins TRBV6-8 to TRBJ2-1; 8 bases are shared with TRBD2. The germline V gene encodes CDR1 MNHGY and CDR2 SAAAGT. The CDR3 is 12 amino acids. The CDR3, as DNA: TGTACCAGCCGGGGGGGGACCAATGAGCAGTTCTTC. It encodes CTSRGGTNEQFF.

The rearrangement joins TRBV14 to TRBJ2-7; possible D gene TRBD1, 6 bases. The CDR3 covers 13 residues. Per germline, CDR1 SGHDN and CDR2 FVKESK. The V end lost 3 bases, the J end lost 6 bases, and 12 bases lay between the germline ends. The CDR3 coding sequence is TGTGCCAGCAGCCAGACCACAGGGCTCGAGCAGTACTTC. Protein: CASSQTTGLEQYF. The whole variable domain, filled in from reference TRBV14 and TRBJ2-7, reads EAGVTQFPSHSVIEKGQTVTLRCDPISGHDNLYWYRRVMGKEIKFLLHFVKESKQDESGMPNNRFLAERTGGTYSTLKVQPAELEDSGVYFCASSQTTGLEQYFGPGTRLTVT.

Concerning this clonotype itself: A much larger clone lies one base from this, so it may be a read error. The genes are TRBV6-1 and TRBJ2-1; possible D gene TRBD1, 5 bases. Germline V gene lookup returns CDR1 MNHNS and CDR2 SASEGT. The CDR3 is 11 amino acids. CDR3 DNA: TGTGCCAGCAGTCGAAGGGGTGAGCAGCTCTTC. Translating gives CASSRRGEQLF.

This clonotype has only a few counts. The V and J genes are TRBV4-3 and TRBJ2-7, with D perhaps matching TRBD1 (6 bases). Trimming shortened V by 3 bases and J by 0 bases, and 15 bases separated the two germline ends. Per the germline V gene, CDR1 is LGHNA and CDR2 is YSLEER. This CDR3 is built from 16 residues. The chain's CDR3 is CASSQDSSIFSYEQYF. The CDR3 coding sequence is TGCGCCAGCAGCCAGGACAGCTCTATTTTCTCCTACGAGCAGTACTTC.

In its sample, this clonotype was seen many times. The chain joins TRBV7-8 to TRBJ2-2, with D hard to call. Germline lookup yields CDR1 SGHVS and CDR2 FQNEAQ. Trimming removed 1 base from V and 3 bases from J, with 12 bases in between. The CDR3 runs to 16 residues. The chain's CDR3 is CASSLDLDTYTGELFF. DNA of the CDR3: TGTGCCAGCAGCTTAGACCTTGACACGTACACCGGGGAGCTGTTTTTT.

This clonotype was counted only a few times. The chain has TRBV14 and TRBJ2-7; TRBD2 might be the D (5 bases). Between the trimmed V and J ends, which lost 1 base and 2 bases, there was a span of 12 bases. From germline, CDR1 is SGHDN and CDR2 FVKESK. The CDR3 spans 15 residues. The CDR3 DNA is TGTGCCAGCAGCCAAGTGGACTTGCAGGCCTACGAGCAGTACTTC. Its protein is CASSQVDLQAYEQYF.

This clonotype has a count of ten or more. DNA of the CDR3: TGTGCCAGCAGTCCTCAGGTGCAGACTAATGAAAAACTGTTTTTT. Translating it yields CASSPQVQTNEKLFF. This chain connects TRBV12-3 or TRBV12-4 to TRBJ1-4; D is unclear. The CDR3 sequence is 15 residues long. Trimming took 5 bases from V and 2 from J, leaving 12 bases between them.

This clonotype was recorded many times. The chain couples TRBV4-3 to TRBJ2-1; D might be TRBD2 (6 bases). This CDR3 has 15 residues. Germline CDR1 and CDR2: LGHNA and YSLEER. V lost 0 bases, J lost 8 bases, and 14 bases lay in between. Here the CDR3 reads CASSQDRVRRDEQFF. CDR3 DNA sequence: TGCGCCAGCAGCCAAGATCGTGTCAGGAGGGATGAGCAGTTCTTC.

This clonotype was detected ten times or more. The chain is built from TRBV10-3 and TRBJ2-7; 11 nucleotides agree with TRBD2. Trimming cost V 3 bases and J 4 bases; bases outside gene matches: 11. Germline V gene lookup returns CDR1 ENHRY and CDR2 SYGVKD. The CDR3 covers 17 residues. The CDR3 DNA reads TGTGCCATCAGTGAACGACCTGGGACTAGCGGAGAATACGAGCAGTACTTC. It encodes CAISERPGTSGEYEQYF.

The gene calls are TRBV19 and TRBJ1-1; D remains ambiguous. From germline, CDR1 is LNHDA and CDR2 SQIVND (reference sequence). Between the trimmed V and J ends, which lost 4 bases and 6 bases, there was a span of 12 bases. The length of the CDR3 is 13 residues. This CDR3 is CASSSYGRPEAFF. The CDR3 bases are TGTGCCAGTAGTAGCTACGGACGTCCTGAAGCTTTCTTT.

This clonotype was seen ten or more times. The chain couples TRBV7-2 to TRBJ2-1; maybe TRBD2 (5 bases). The germline V and J ends were trimmed by 5 bases and 6 bases, with 14 bases remaining between them. The germline V gene encodes CDR1 SGHTA and CDR2 FQGNSA. This CDR3 spans 14 amino acids. CDR3 nucleotides: TGTGCCAGCAGCCCGCAGCTGGAGGCCAATGAGCAGTTCTTC. This sequence encodes CASSPQLEANEQFF.

This clonotype was seen at least ten times. The chain joins TRBV5-1 to TRBJ2-1; D is unclear. This CDR3 is 15 amino acids long. The V gene's germline CDR1 is SGHRS and CDR2 YFSETQ. V lost 4 bases and J 6 bases, leaving 17 bases between the germline ends. The CDR3 bases are TGCGCCAGCAGCCGTGGGGAAACACTACGCAATGAGCAGTTCTTC. Protein: CASSRGETLRNEQFF.

The V gene is TRBV4-3, the J gene TRBJ2-3; TRBD2 matches 10 bases. After removal of 2 bases from V and 3 bases from J, the junction contained 5 bases not matched to a gene. The germline V gene encodes CDR1 LGHNA and CDR2 YSLEER. The CDR3 covers 16 residues. For the CDR3, the DNA is TGCGCCAGCAGCCAACAATCTAGCGGGAGAACAGATACGCAGTATTTT. Translating gives CASSQQSSGRTDTQYF.

At least ten counts were recorded for this clonotype. The chain has TRBV6-1 and TRBJ1-1; D gene ambiguous. Trimming stripped 6 bases from V and 0 bases from J, with 8 bases between. Germline V gene data show CDR1 as MNHNS and CDR2 as SASEGT. There are 13 residues in the CDR3. CDR3 loop: CASRPWVNTEAFF. CDR3 bases: TGTGCCAGCAGGCCGTGGGTGAACACTGAAGCTTTCTTT.

This clonotype was detected many times. The chain carries TRBV4-2 and TRBJ2-1, with D tentatively TRBD1 (6 bases). Germline V gene sequence: CDR1 LGHNA, CDR2 YNFKEQ. V lost 5 bases, J lost 5 bases, and 10 bases lay in between. The CDR3 length is 13 residues. The CDR3 DNA reads TGTGCCAGCAGCACACAGGGAGACAATGAGCAGTTCTTC. Translating gives CASSTQGDNEQFF.

The chain carries TRBV5-1 and TRBJ2-3, with 15 bases aligning to TRBD2. Losses at the gene ends were 5 bases for V and 2 bases for J; bases not matched to a gene: 9. CDR1 and CDR2 from the germline V gene are SGHRS and YFSETQ. The CDR3 extends over 18 amino acids. CDR3 bases: TGCGCCAGCAGTTCCGGACTAGCGGGAGGGGGCTCCACAGATACGCAGTATTTT. This sequence encodes CASSSGLAGGGSTDTQYF.

This clonotype was observed at least ten times. The gene calls are TRBV27 and TRBJ1-1; D ambiguous. CDR1 and CDR2 (germline): MNHEY, SMNVEV (reference sequence). This CDR3 is built from 14 residues. The V end lost 2 bases, the J end lost 1 base, and 8 bases lay between the germline ends. The CDR3 DNA reads as TGTGCCAGCAGTTTACCAGGACGGAACACTGAAGCTTTCTTT. Translating it yields CASSLPGRNTEAFF.

V and J are TRBV20-1 and TRBJ2-5; D remains unclear. Germline CDR1 reads DFQATT; CDR2 reads SNEGSKA (reference sequence). This CDR3 is built from 10 residues. Trimming left V 7 bases short and J 3 bases short, with 6 bases between. In DNA, the CDR3 is TGCAGTGGAGAGAAAGAGACCCAGTACTTC. Residues: CSGEKETQYF.

There are many counts of this clonotype. The chain carries TRBV20-1 and TRBJ2-7; D may match TRBD1 or TRBD2 (6 bases each). Germline V lookup: CDR1 DFQATT, CDR2 SNEGSKA (reference sequence). The CDR3 length is 12 residues. CDR3 amino acids: CSGGGGSYEQYF. The CDR3 coding sequence is TGCAGCGGGGGCGGAGGATCCTACGAGCAGTACTTC.

This chain joins TRBV6-5 and TRBJ1-3; 9 nucleotides agree with TRBD1. CDR1 and CDR2 (germline): MNHEY, SVGAGI. With 0 bases clipped from V and 3 bases from J, the junction kept 0 bases outside the gene matches. The CDR3 loop spans 15 amino acids. CDR3 loop: CASSYSGQGGNTIYF. CDR3 sequence (DNA): TGTGCCAGCAGTTACTCGGGACAGGGTGGAAACACCATATATTTT.

This chain uses TRBV28 with TRBJ2-7; TRBD2 aligns across 9 bases. The CDR3 consists of 16 residues. V was pared by 5 bases and J by 6 bases, with 14 bases of the junction left unmatched. Germline assignment: CDR1 MDHEN and CDR2 SYDVKM. The CDR3, as DNA: TGTGCCAGCAGTGAAGCGCTAGCGGGACCCCTAGCCGAGCAGTACTTC. It specifies CASSEALAGPLAEQYF. The whole variable domain, remainder taken from reference TRBV28 and TRBJ2-7, is DVKVTQSSRYLVKRTGEKVFLECVQDMDHENMFWYRQDPGLGLRLIYFSYDVKMKEKGDIPEGYSVSREKKERFSLILESASTNQTSMYLCASSEALAGPLAEQYFGPGTRLTVT.

This clonotype was counted at least ten times. The chain recombines TRBV28 with TRBJ2-5, with 11 bases lining up with TRBD1. V gave up 5 bases and J gave up 4 bases; unmatched junction bases: 6. This CDR3 has 15 residues. Germline assignment: CDR1 MDHEN and CDR2 SYDVKM. The CDR3 loop reads CASSRTGGEGETQYF. The CDR3 DNA reads TGTGCCAGCAGTAGGACAGGGGGCGAGGGAGAGACCCAGTACTTC.

The chain links TRBV7-6 to TRBJ2-1; D is possibly TRBD1 (5 bases). With the DNA end fitting TRBJ2-7 better, the J assignment may be wrong. The CDR3 length is 13 residues. Germline V gene sequence: CDR1 SGHVS, CDR2 FNYEAQ. As DNA, the CDR3 is TGTGCCAGCAGCTCGCGACTGGACAATGAGCAGTACTTC. Protein sequence: CASSSRLDNEQYF.

This chain joins TRBV28 and TRBJ2-7; D not certain. Per germline, CDR1 MDHEN and CDR2 SYDVKM. Trimming cost V 5 bases and J 7 bases, with 9 bases left between them. The CDR3 loop spans 11 amino acids. This CDR3 is CASSGNNEQYF. The CDR3 nucleotides are TGTGCCAGCAGTGGAAACAATGAGCAGTACTTC.

This clonotype was detected a few times. With a much larger clone just one base away, this may be a read error. The chain combines TRBV5-4 with TRBJ1-1; weak D call: TRBD1 (5 bases). Germline CDR1 and CDR2: SGHNT and YYREEE (reference sequence). V was cut by 8 bases and J by 1 base, with 6 bases left in between. This CDR3 comprises 11 residues. CDR3 nucleotides: TGTGCCAGTCAGGGGAACACTGAAGCTTTCTTT. It specifies CASQGNTEAFF.

This chain joins TRBV6-6 and TRBJ1-2; D is undetermined. The CDR3 sequence is 12 residues long. V dropped 2 bases and J dropped 7 bases, with 8 bases sitting between them. Per the germline V gene, CDR1 is MNHNY and CDR2 is SVGAGI (reference sequence). Here the CDR3 DNA reads TGTGCCAGCAGTTACGAGGGTGGTGGCTACACCTTC. This encodes CASSYEGGGYTF.

This clonotype occurred a few times. This chain links TRBV18 with TRBJ2-2, with 9 bases that match TRBD2. Germline CDR1 reads KGHSH; CDR2 reads LQKENI. The V segment lost 0 bases and the J segment 5 bases; nucleotides outside the gene matches: 7. The CDR3 covers 17 residues. CDR3 bases: TGTGCCAGCTCACCACCGTGGGCTAGCGGGACAACCGGGGAGCTGTTTTTT. Its protein is CASSPPWASGTTGELFF.